This TCR beta chain was identified during a study of blood T cell repertoires in COVID-19 (dated by TCRdb to 2018 to 2021). About the study as a whole: Samples covering the acute and convalescent phases of COVID-19 were provided by collaborators in the United States, Italy and Spain. Subjects who had been exposed to COVID-19, were actively infected with it, or had recovered from it provided the deeply sampled blood TCRbeta repertoires that made up the dataset. The prospective study material was composed of cDNA or gDNA derived from T cells, B-cell-depleted T cells, or PBMCs. The repertoires were released in a freely available public database meant as a resource for research on the immune response to SARS-CoV-2. The samples were drawn from two sources: the first 160 participants of the ongoing ImmuneRACE study, and 1,254 subjects contributed by 6 global collaborators. Where available, HLA class I and class II types were obtained from metadata supplied by the sample provider rather than from assay-based typing. Nearly every sample came with metadata listing a de-identified subject ID, COVID-19 status, age in years and sex. The full study reports these points: How much clinical and demographic metadata was included differed by source and by participant, and the metadata was provided uncurated.

Another Seattle source contributed samples from volunteer blood donors who had recovered from COVID-19. Collaborating institutions collected whole blood in K2EDTA tubes following their own protocols. For TCRbeta analysis, collaborators shipped samples as frozen whole blood, isolated PBMCs, or DNA extracted from either of those sample types. CDR1 SQVTM and CDR2 ANQGSEA were looked up in the germline V gene. At the junction V is shortened by 2 bases and J by 1 base, with 13 bases in between. Its CDR3 holds 15 amino acids, cysteine through phenylalanine. Of the read, only the CDR3 DNA is kept; its 45 bases are in frame from base 1. TCRbeta CDR3 regions were amplified from genomic DNA by means of the immunoSEQ Assay, a bias-controlled multiplex PCR. Per the authors' processing: The number of nucleated cells in each sample was estimated by amplification of reference gene primers within the assay. To quantify the absolute abundance of each unique TCRbeta CDR3 rearrangement, sequence reads were collapsed and filtered. For each sample, productive Simpson clonality was calculated by taking the square root of Simpson's diversity index across productive rearrangements. TCRdb re-hosts the immuneACCESS table, in-frame sequences only. Its copies lack some clones; in the studies checked, an unresolved V gene accounts for under half of them, and the cause for the rest is not known. Clone size and V and J calls were adopted from that table, with D and trimming inferred from the DNA. The sample data list fewer than 250,000 clones, and approximately 86% of these were observed just once. Of the sample, around 1.5% is held by the ten largest clones.

Worth noting for this clone: Its antigen target is currently unknown. Qualities for individual bases were not recorded, and no much larger clone is one base off.

Sequenced material: peripheral blood. The chain is encoded by TRBV29-1 joined to TRBJ2-3; TRBD2 might be the D gene, on 5 matching bases. The source is an older woman who had recovered from COVID-19. The bases read TGCAGCGTTGAATGGTGGGCGGAGGGCACAGATACGCAGTATTTT. It specifies CSVEWWAEGTDTQYF.